This TCR beta chain was found in a study of T cell responses to AZD1222 COVID-19 vaccine. General observations from the study: Mostly white British, mostly female donors; authors suggested clonal diversity may be underestimated. Sampled repertoires all dated from after the peak T cell response.

The V gene end was trimmed by 5 bases and the J gene end by 6 bases; junction bases not matched to a gene: 8. This CDR3 spans 15 amino acids. The germline gives CDR1 MDHEN, CDR2 SYDVKM. Data came from immunoSEQ multiplex PCR; TCRdb stores just in-frame clones and leaves some out. The sample has about 150,000 clones, approximately 90% seen once; the top ten hold about 1.6%. Concerning this clone: Its antigen is currently unknown.

This clonotype originated in an adult in good health. The sample consisted of peripheral blood, taken on day 0 of AZD1222 vaccination. The chain couples TRBV28 to TRBJ1-2; 11 nucleotides match TRBD1. As DNA, the CDR3 is TGTGCCAGCAGTCTCCTTCCGGGACAGGGGGATGGCTACACCTTC. Encoded protein: CASSLLPGQGDGYTF.